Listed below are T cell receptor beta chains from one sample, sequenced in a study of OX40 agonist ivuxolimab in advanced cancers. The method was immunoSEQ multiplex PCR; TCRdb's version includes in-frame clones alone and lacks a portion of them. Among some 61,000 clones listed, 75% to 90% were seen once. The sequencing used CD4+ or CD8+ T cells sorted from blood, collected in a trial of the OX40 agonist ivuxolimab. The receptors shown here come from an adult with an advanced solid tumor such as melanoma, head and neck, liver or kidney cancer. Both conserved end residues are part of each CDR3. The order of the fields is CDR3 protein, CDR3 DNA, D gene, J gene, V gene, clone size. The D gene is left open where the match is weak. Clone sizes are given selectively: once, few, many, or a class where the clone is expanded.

CDR3: CASSLQAQGPYGYTF
DNA: TGTGCCAGCAGCCTCCAGGCACAGGGCCCCTATGGCTACACCTTC
D: -
J: TRBJ1-2
V: TRBV5-4
size: -

CDR3: CASTIPGQGKGYTF
DNA: TGTGCCAGCACCATACCCGGACAGGGTAAGGGCTACACCTTC
D: TRBD1
J: TRBJ1-2
V: TRBV6-1
size: -

CDR3: CASSLGAYEQYF
DNA: TGCGCCAGCAGCCTTGGGGCCTACGAGCAGTACTTC
D: -
J: TRBJ2-7
V: TRBV4-1
size: -

CDR3: CASSPMTEFNEKLFF
DNA: TGTGCCAGCAGCCCCATGACAGAGTTTAATGAAAAACTGTTTTTT
D: -
J: TRBJ1-4
V: TRBV5-5
size: -

CDR3: CASSEPGDYSQGTQYF
DNA: TGTGCCAGCAGTGAACCAGGGGACTACTCACAAGGGACCCAGTACTTC
D: -
J: TRBJ2-5
V: TRBV25-1
size: -

CDR3: CASSSLTEGGISPLHF
DNA: TGTGCCAGCAGCTCCCTGACAGAGGGTGGCATTTCACCCCTCCACTTT
D: -
J: TRBJ1-6
V: TRBV5-5
size: -

CDR3: CASSLPTGLARNEQFF
DNA: TGTGCCAGCAGCTTACCGACAGGCCTGGCAAGGAATGAGCAGTTCTTC
D: -
J: TRBJ2-1
V: TRBV5-6
size: -

CDR3: CASSFSEGNTEAFF
DNA: TGTGCCAGCAGCTTCTCCGAGGGGAACACTGAAGCTTTCTTT
D: -
J: TRBJ1-1
V: TRBV11-2
size: -

CDR3: CASSRGPTGGYTF
DNA: TGTGCCAGCAGCCGGGGTCCGACGGGCGGCTACACCTTC
D: -
J: TRBJ1-2
V: TRBV7-2
size: -

CDR3: CASSRGLEQLDNSPLHF
DNA: TGCGCCAGCAGCCGCGGACTAGAACAGCTAGATAATTCACCCCTCCACTTT
D: -
J: TRBJ1-6
V: TRBV4-1
size: -

CDR3: CASSYSGQEGGYTF
DNA: TGTGCCAGCAGTTACTCGGGACAGGAGGGTGGCTACACCTTC
D: TRBD1
J: TRBJ1-2
V: TRBV6-6
size: few